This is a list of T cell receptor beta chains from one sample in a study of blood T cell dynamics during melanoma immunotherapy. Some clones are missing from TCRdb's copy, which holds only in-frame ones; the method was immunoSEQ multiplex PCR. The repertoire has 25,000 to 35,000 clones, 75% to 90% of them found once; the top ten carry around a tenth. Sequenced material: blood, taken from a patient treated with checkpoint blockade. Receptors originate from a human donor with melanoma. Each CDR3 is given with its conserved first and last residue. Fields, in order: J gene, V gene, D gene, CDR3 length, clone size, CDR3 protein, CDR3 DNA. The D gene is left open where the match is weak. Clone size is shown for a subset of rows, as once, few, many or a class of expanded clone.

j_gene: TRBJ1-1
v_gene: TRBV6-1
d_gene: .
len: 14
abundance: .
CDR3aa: CASSEVRGNTEAFF
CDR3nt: TGTGCCAGCAGTGAAGTGCGGGGGAACACTGAAGCTTTCTTT

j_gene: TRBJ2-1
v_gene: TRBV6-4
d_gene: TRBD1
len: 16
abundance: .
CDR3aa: CASSGTWTGDYNEQFF
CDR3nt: TGTGCCAGCAGTGGAACCTGGACAGGGGACTACAATGAGCAGTTCTTC

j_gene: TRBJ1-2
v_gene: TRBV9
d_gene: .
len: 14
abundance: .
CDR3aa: CASSVDSGESGYTF
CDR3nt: TGTGCCAGCAGCGTAGACTCGGGGGAGAGTGGCTACACCTTC

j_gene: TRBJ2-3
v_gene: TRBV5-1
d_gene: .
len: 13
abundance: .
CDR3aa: CASSLYSTDTQYF
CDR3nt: TGCGCCAGCAGCTTGTATAGCACAGATACGCAGTATTTT

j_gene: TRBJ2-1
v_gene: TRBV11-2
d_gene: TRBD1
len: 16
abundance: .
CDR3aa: CASSLLDGQANNEQFF
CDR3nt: TGTGCCAGCAGCTTATTAGATGGACAGGCCAACAATGAGCAGTTCTTC

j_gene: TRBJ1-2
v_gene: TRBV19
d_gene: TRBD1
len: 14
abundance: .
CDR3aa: CASSISNRGNGYTF
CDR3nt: TGTGCCAGTAGTATAAGTAACAGGGGTAATGGCTACACCTTC

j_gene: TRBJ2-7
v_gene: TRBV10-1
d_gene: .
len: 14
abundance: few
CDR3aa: CASSESAFSYEQYF
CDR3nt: TGCGCCAGCAGTGAGTCCGCCTTCTCCTACGAGCAGTACTTC

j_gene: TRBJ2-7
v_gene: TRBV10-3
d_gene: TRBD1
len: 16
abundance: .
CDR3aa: CAISESIGTGVYEQYF
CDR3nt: TGTGCCATCAGTGAGTCGATTGGGACAGGGGTCTACGAGCAGTACTTC

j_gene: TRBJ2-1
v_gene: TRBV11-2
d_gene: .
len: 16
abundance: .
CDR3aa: CASSLARDSRYNEQFF
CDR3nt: TGTGCCAGCAGCTTAGCTCGGGACTCAAGGTACAATGAGCAGTTCTTC

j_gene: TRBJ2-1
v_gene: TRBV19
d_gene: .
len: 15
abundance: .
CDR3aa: CASSINGPGAGEQFF
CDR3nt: TGTGCCAGTAGTATTAATGGGCCGGGAGCAGGAGAGCAGTTCTTC

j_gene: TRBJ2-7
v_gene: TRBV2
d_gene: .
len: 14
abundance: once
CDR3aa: CASTTASFSYEQYF
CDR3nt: TGTGCCAGCACCACCGCGAGCTTCTCCTACGAGCAGTACTTC

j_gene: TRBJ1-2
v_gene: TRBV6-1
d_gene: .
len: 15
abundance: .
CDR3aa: CASSDPGHRNYGYTF
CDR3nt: TGTGCCAGCAGTGACCCGGGACACAGAAACTATGGCTACACCTTC

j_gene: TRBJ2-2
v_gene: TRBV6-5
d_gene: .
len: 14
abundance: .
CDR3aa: CASSRDRLGGELFF
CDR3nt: TGTGCCAGCAGTCGGGACAGACTAGGCGGGGAGCTGTTTTTT

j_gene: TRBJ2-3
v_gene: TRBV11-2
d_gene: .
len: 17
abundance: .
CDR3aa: CASSLVGGRGTADTQYF
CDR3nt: TGTGCCAGCAGCTTAGTTGGGGGCCGGGGCACGGCAGATACGCAGTATTTT

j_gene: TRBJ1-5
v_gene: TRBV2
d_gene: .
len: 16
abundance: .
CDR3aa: CASSDGVLGSNQPQHF
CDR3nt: TGTGCCAGCAGTGACGGGGTCCTGGGGAGCAATCAGCCCCAGCATTTT

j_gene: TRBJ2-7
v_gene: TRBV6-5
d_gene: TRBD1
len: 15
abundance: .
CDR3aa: CASSSGQGEKYEQYF
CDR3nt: TGTGCCAGCAGCTCAGGGCAGGGGGAAAAGTACGAGCAGTACTTC

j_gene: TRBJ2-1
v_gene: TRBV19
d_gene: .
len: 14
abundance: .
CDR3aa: CASSIIGIYNEQFF
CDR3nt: TGTGCCAGTAGTATAATTGGGATATACAATGAGCAGTTCTTC

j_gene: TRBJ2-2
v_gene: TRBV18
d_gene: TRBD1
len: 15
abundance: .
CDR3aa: CASSRGQGNTGELFF
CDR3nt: TGTGCCAGCTCACGAGGACAGGGAAATACCGGGGAGCTGTTTTTT

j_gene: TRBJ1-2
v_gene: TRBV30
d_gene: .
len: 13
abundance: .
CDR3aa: CAWSGDAGVGYTF
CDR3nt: TGTGCCTGGAGCGGGGACGCCGGAGTAGGCTACACCTTC

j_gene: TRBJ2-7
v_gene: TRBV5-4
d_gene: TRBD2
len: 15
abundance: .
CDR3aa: CASSLPGTSIYEQYF
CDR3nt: TGTGCCAGCAGTTTACCCGGGACTAGCATCTACGAGCAGTACTTC

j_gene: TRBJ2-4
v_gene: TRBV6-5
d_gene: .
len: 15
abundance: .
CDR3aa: CASSYSRTLQNIQYF
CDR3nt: TGTGCCAGCAGTTACTCTCGGACCCTCCAGAACATTCAGTACTTC

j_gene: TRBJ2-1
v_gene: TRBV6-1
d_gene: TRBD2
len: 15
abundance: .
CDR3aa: CASIWTSGSEGEQFF
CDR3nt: TGTGCCAGCATATGGACTAGCGGGAGCGAGGGTGAGCAGTTCTTC

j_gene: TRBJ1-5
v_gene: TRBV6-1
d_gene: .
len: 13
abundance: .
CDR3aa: CASSENDNQPQHF
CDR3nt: TGTGCCAGCAGTGAAAACGACAATCAGCCCCAGCATTTT

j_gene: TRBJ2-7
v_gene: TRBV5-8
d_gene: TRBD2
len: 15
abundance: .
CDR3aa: CASSRSAGRAYEQYF
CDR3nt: TGTGCCAGCAGCCGCTCGGCAGGGAGGGCCTACGAGCAGTACTTC

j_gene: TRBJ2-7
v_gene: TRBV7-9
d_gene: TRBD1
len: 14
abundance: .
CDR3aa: CASSSDRGTYEQYF
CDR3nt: TGTGCCAGCAGCTCCGACAGGGGGACCTACGAGCAGTACTTC

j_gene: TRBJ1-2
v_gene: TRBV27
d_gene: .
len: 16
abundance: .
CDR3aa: CASSLSGQMNYYGYTF
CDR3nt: TGTGCCAGCAGTTTATCGGGACAAATGAATTACTATGGCTACACCTTC

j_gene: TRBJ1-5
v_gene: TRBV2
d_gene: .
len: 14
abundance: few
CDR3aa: CASSDVTSNQPQHF
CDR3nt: TGTGCCAGCAGTGACGTGACTAGCAATCAGCCCCAGCATTTT

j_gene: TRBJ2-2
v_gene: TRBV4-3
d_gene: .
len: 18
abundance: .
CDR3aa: CASSQDLLTFANTGELFF
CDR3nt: TGCGCCAGCAGCCAAGATCTTTTAACTTTCGCGAACACCGGGGAGCTGTTTTTT

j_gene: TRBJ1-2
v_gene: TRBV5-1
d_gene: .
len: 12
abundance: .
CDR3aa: CASSLDNYGYTF
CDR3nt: TGCGCCAGCAGCTTGGACAACTATGGCTACACCTTC

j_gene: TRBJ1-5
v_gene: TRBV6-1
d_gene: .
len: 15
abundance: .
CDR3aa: CASTFGTMSNQPQHF
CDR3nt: TGTGCCAGCACCTTTGGGACAATGAGCAATCAGCCCCAGCATTTT

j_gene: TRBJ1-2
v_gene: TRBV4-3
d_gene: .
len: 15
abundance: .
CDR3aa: CASSQPGGNPTGYTF
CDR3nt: TGCGCCAGCAGCCAACCGGGCGGAAATCCCACTGGCTACACCTTC

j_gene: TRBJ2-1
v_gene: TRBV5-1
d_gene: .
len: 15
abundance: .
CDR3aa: CASSLVGRSNDEQFF
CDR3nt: TGCGCCAGCAGCTTGGTGGGTAGGTCTAACGATGAGCAGTTCTTC

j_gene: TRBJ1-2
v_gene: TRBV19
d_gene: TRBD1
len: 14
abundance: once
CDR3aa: CASSRQGEFYGYTF
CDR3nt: TGTGCCAGTAGTAGACAGGGGGAGTTCTATGGCTACACCTTC

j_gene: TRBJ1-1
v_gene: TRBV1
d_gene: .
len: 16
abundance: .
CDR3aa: CTSSHRQGAWYTEAFF
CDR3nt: TGCACCAGCAGCCATCGACAGGGGGCATGGTACACTGAAGCTTTCTTT

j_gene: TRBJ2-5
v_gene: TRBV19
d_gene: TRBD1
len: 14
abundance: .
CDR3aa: CASSPRDREETQYF
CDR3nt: TGTGCCAGTAGTCCTCGGGACAGGGAAGAGACCCAGTACTTC

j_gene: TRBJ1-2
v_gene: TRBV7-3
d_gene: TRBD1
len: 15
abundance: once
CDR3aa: CASSFSGTDPLDYTF
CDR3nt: TGTGCCAGCAGCTTCTCGGGGACAGACCCTCTTGACTACACCTTC

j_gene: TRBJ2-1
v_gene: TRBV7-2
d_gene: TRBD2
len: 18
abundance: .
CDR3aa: CASSLRWGLAGGTDEQFF
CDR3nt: TGTGCCAGCAGCTTGCGATGGGGACTAGCGGGGGGGACGGATGAGCAGTTCTTC

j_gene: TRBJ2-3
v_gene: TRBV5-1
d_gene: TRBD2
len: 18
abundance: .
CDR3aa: CASSSGLAGGSSTDTQYF
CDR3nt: TGCGCCAGCAGCTCGGGACTAGCGGGAGGTTCTAGCACAGATACGCAGTATTTT

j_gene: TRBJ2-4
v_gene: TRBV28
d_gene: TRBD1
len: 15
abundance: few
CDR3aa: CASSRRQGGKNIQYF
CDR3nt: TGTGCCAGCAGCCGCAGACAGGGTGGCAAAAACATTCAGTACTTC

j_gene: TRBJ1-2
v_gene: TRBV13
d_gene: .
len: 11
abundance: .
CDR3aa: CASSLDVGYTF
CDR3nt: TGTGCCAGCAGCTTAGACGTGGGCTACACCTTC

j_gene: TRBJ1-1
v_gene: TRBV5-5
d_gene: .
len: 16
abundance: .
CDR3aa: CASSLVQGTVNTEAFF
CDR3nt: TGTGCCAGCAGCTTGGTGCAGGGGACTGTGAACACTGAAGCTTTCTTT

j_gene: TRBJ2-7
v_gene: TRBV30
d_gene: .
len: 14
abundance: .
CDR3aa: CAWRDPGGVYEQYF
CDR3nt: TGTGCCTGGAGGGACCCCGGAGGGGTCTACGAGCAGTACTTC

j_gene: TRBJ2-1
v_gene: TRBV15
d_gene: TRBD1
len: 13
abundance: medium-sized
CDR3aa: CATSGTGNNEQFF
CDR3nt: TGTGCCACCTCCGGGACAGGGAACAATGAGCAGTTCTTC

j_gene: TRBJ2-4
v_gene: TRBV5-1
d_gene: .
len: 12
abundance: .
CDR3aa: CASSFDQNIQYF
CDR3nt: TGCGCCAGCAGCTTTGACCAAAACATTCAGTACTTC

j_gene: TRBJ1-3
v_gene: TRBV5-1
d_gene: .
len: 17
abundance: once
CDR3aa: CASSLSSVYGPGNTIYF
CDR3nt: TGCGCCAGCAGCTTGTCCTCCGTTTACGGCCCTGGAAACACCATATATTTT

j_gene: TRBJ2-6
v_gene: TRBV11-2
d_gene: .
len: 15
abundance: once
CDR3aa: CASSSTETGANVLTF
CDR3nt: TGTGCCAGCAGCTCTACAGAGACTGGGGCCAACGTCCTGACTTTC

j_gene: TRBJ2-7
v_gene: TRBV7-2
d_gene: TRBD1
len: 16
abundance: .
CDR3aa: CASSFNNPTGSYEQYF
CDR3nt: TGTGCCAGCAGCTTTAATAATCCGACAGGGTCCTACGAGCAGTACTTC

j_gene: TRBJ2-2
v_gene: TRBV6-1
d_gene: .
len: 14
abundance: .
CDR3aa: CASRRMVNTGELFF
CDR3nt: TGTGCCAGCAGGAGGATGGTGAACACCGGGGAGCTGTTTTTT

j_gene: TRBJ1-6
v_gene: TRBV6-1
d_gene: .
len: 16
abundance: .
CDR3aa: CASSVGASSYNSPLHF
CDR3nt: TGTGCCAGCAGTGTTGGGGCGAGCTCCTATAATTCACCCCTCCACTTT

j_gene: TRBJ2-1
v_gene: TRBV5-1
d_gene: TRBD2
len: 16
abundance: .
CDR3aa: CASSLTGLADYNEQFF
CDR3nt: TGCGCCAGCAGCCTGACGGGACTAGCGGACTACAATGAGCAGTTCTTC

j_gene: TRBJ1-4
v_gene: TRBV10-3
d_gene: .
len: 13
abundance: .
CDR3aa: CAISAEGGARLFF
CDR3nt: TGTGCCATCAGTGCGGAGGGCGGTGCTAGACTGTTTTTT

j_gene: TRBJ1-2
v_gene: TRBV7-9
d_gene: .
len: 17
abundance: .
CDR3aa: CASSSLMNRAVGYGYTF
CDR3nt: TGTGCCAGCAGCTCGCTGATGAACAGGGCTGTTGGCTATGGCTACACCTTC

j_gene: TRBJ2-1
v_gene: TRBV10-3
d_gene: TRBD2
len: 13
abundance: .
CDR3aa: CAIITSGSNEQFF
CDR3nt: TGTGCCATCATTACTAGCGGGAGCAATGAGCAGTTCTTC

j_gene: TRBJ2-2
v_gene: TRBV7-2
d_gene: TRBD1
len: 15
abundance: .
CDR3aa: CASSTRQGAAGELFF
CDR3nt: TGTGCCAGCAGCACTCGACAGGGGGCGGCCGGGGAGCTGTTTTTT